What follows are 20 T cell receptor beta chains derived from one specimen sequenced in a study of sequential checkpoint blockade in melanoma. Sequencing was performed with immunoSEQ multiplex PCR; in TCRdb, only in-frame clones are kept and a portion is missing. The sample yields 30,000 to 45,000 clones, nearly 90% seen once. As to treatment: randomized to nivolumab then ipilimumab (arm A) or the reverse (arm B). Sequenced material: CD8+ T cells sorted from blood (inferred from file names), taken from a patient given nivolumab and ipilimumab in sequence. These receptors all come from a human donor with melanoma.

V usage is TRBV15 and J usage is TRBJ2-3; 7 positions agree with TRBD2. The CDR3 contains 15 residues. V dropped 5 bases and J dropped 1; count of bases not matched to a gene: 6. CDR1 and CDR2 from the germline V gene are LNHNV and YYDKDF (reference sequence). CDR3 sequence reads: CATSDGTSGTDTQYF. DNA for the CDR3: TGTGCCACCAGCGACGGTACTAGCGGCACAGATACGCAGTATTTT.

The rearrangement uses TRBV27 and TRBJ1-1; the D is unclear. The V and J ends lost 3 bases and 8 bases respectively, with 16 bases between them. Per the germline V gene, CDR1 is MNHEY and CDR2 is SMNVEV (reference sequence). The CDR3 sequence is 14 residues long. CDR3 nucleotide sequence: TGTGCCAGCAGTTTGAGGTGGGTGGGAGGGGAAGCTTTCTTT. Encoded protein: CASSLRWVGGEAFF.

This clone has only one observation. The chain links TRBV7-6 to TRBJ2-3; D may be TRBD2 (6 bases). The CDR3 consists of 13 residues. CDR1 is SGHVS, CDR2 FNYEAQ, per germline. V was clipped by 7 bases and J by 6 bases, with 14 bases between them. The CDR3 loop is CASTLGAGDTQYF. In DNA, the CDR3 is TGTGCCAGCACCCTAGGGGCGGGGGATACGCAGTATTTT. The whole variable domain, remainder taken from reference TRBV7-6 and TRBJ2-3, is GAGVSQSPRYKVTKRGQDVALRCDPISGHVSLYWYRQALGQGPEFLTYFNYEAQQDKSGLPNDRFSAERPEGSISTLTIQRTEQRDSAMYRCASTLGAGDTQYFGPGTRLTVL.

The chain combines TRBV6-1 with TRBJ2-1, with TRBD2 matching over 11 bases. CDR3 length: 15 amino acids. V shed 5 bases and J 3 bases; nucleotides not matched to a gene: 3. Germline V lookup: CDR1 MNHNS, CDR2 SASEGT. The CDR3 DNA follows: TGTGCCAGCAGTCTTAGCGGGAGGGGCTACAATGAGCAGTTCTTC. It encodes CASSLSGRGYNEQFF.

V usage is TRBV9 and J usage is TRBJ1-3; D perhaps matches TRBD1 (6 bases). With 3 bases removed from V and 0 bases from J, the gap between germline ends came to 16 bases. There are 17 residues in the CDR3. Looked up from germline, CDR1 is SGDLS and CDR2 is YYNGEE. CDR3 coding DNA: TGTGCCAGCAGCGCACGCTTCGGACAGAGCTCTGGAAACACCATATATTTT. Amino acids: CASSARFGQSSGNTIYF.

The chain employs TRBV27 and TRBJ2-1; TRBD2 aligns across 10 bases. Germline trimming cut 2 bases from V and 8 bases from J; bases unmatched to any gene: 3. CDR3 length: 14 amino acids. Germline lookup yields CDR1 MNHEY and CDR2 SMNVEV (reference sequence). The CDR3 DNA sequence: TGTGCCAGCAGTTTACTAGCGGGAGCCGATGAGCAGTTCTTC. This encodes CASSLLAGADEQFF.

This chain uses TRBV14 with TRBJ2-1, with a possible D match to TRBD1 (6 bases). The CDR3 consists of 16 residues. Germline assignment: CDR1 SGHDN and CDR2 FVKESK. Trimming took 2 bases from V and 9 from J, leaving 20 bases between them. As DNA, the CDR3 is TGTGCCAGCAGCCAATATGGGGAGAGACAACAGGGTGAGCAGTTCTTC. This sequence encodes CASSQYGERQQGEQFF.

This chain links TRBV7-3 with TRBJ2-1; D perhaps matches TRBD1 (6 bases). The ends were cut back, 5 bases at V and 10 bases at J, with 18 bases in the middle. The CDR3 totals 14 residues. Germline values: CDR1 SGHTA, CDR2 FQGTGA. The CDR3 nucleotides read TGTGCCAGCAGCCCGACACAGGGACCAGGGGAGCAGTTCTTC. Its protein is CASSPTQGPGEQFF.

V is TRBV7-9 and J is TRBJ1-1, with a weak D call TRBD1 (5 bases). CDR3 length: 11 residues. V gave up 7 bases and J gave up 4 bases, with 7 bases separating them. Per the germline V gene, CDR1 is SEHNR and CDR2 is FQNEAQ (reference sequence). The CDR3 spells CASIRGTEAFF. The CDR3 DNA reads TGTGCCAGCATAAGGGGCACTGAAGCTTTCTTT.

This clone has more than one count but fewer than ten. CDR3: CASSLHPGLAYEQYV. CDR3 nucleotide sequence: TGTGCCAGCAGCTTACATCCGGGACTAGCTTACGAGCAGTACGTC. V gene TRBV11-2 combines with J gene TRBJ2-7, with 9 bases lining up with TRBD2. The length of the CDR3 is 15 residues. From germline, CDR1 is SGHAT and CDR2 FQNNGV. V gave up 2 bases and J gave up 4 bases; unmatched junction bases: 6.

The chain links TRBV5-6 to TRBJ2-3; tentatively, D is TRBD2 (6 bases). The CDR3 has 15 residues. Germline CDR1 and CDR2: SGHDT and YYEEEE. Trimming took 3 bases from V and 4 from J, leaving 15 bases between them. CDR3 residues: CASSYIAAGPDTQYF. The CDR3 bases are TGTGCCAGCAGCTACATAGCGGCTGGGCCAGATACGCAGTATTTT.

The rearrangement joins TRBV27 to TRBJ1-4; D is ambiguous. The CDR3 is 13 amino acids. Germline V gene lookup returns CDR1 MNHEY and CDR2 SMNVEV (reference sequence). V was trimmed by 2 bases and J by 3 bases, leaving 4 bases between them. CDR3 loop: CASSLVANEKLFF. The CDR3 DNA reads as TGTGCCAGCAGTTTAGTAGCTAATGAAAAACTGTTTTTT. Full variable domain (rest looked up from reference TRBV27 and TRBJ1-4): EAQVTQNPRYLITVTGKKLTVTCSQNMNHEYMSWYRQDPGLGLRQIYYSMNVEVTDKGDVPEGYKVSRKEKRNFPLILESPSPNQTSLYFCASSLVANEKLFFGSGTQLSVL.

The rearrangement joins TRBV7-9 to TRBJ2-7; perhaps TRBD2 as D (5 bases). V was trimmed by 4 bases and J by 6 bases, leaving 10 bases between them. Germline assignment: CDR1 SEHNR and CDR2 FQNEAQ (reference sequence). The CDR3 sequence is 12 residues long. The CDR3, as DNA: TGTGCCAGCAGCTCCTCAGCGGCCGAGCAGTACTTC. Translated: CASSSSAAEQYF.

This clone occurred once. The chain joins TRBV27 to TRBJ2-7, with 7 nucleotides matching TRBD2. V shed 2 bases, J shed 0 bases, and the junction held 4 bases outside the gene matches. The CDR3 length is 15 residues. Germline CDR1 MNHEY, CDR2 SMNVEV (reference sequence). The CDR3 region has the DNA TGTGCCAGCAGTTTAGGTCCGGGGGGCTCCTACGAGCAGTACTTC. Its protein is CASSLGPGGSYEQYF.

The chain carries TRBV30 and TRBJ1-5, with TRBD1 matching over 9 bases. Germline lookup yields CDR1 GTSNPN and CDR2 SVGIG (reference sequence). This CDR3 is built from 15 residues. V lost 1 base to trimming and J lost 5 bases; unmatched junction nucleotides: 6. As DNA, the CDR3 is TGTGCCTGGAGTGATACAGGGGGCGCCCATCAGCCCCAGCATTTT. Translating it yields CAWSDTGGAHQPQHF.

The chain's CDR3 is CASSLARGEQFF. CDR3 DNA sequence: TGTGCCAGCAGCTTGGCCCGGGGTGAGCAGTTCTTC. The chain has TRBV5-6 and TRBJ2-1, with D tentatively TRBD2 (5 bases). The V gene's germline CDR1 is SGHDT and CDR2 YYEEEE. V was pared by 0 bases and J by 9 bases, with 7 bases between. The CDR3 runs 12 residues.

This chain joins TRBV4-2 and TRBJ1-5, with D maybe TRBD1 (6 bases). V was cut by 0 bases and J by 1 base, with 10 bases left in between. From germline, CDR1 is LGHNA and CDR2 YNFKEQ. The CDR3 is made up of 16 amino acids. The CDR3, as DNA: TGTGCCAGCAGCCAAGATGGGCAGGGGAGCAATCAGCCCCAGCATTTT. This gives the protein CASSQDGQGSNQPQHF.

This chain uses TRBV5-8 with TRBJ2-7; TRBD1 aligns across 9 bases. CDR3 length: 14 amino acids. V lost 2 bases to trimming and J lost 2 bases; unmatched junction nucleotides: 2. The germline V gene has CDR1 SGHTS and CDR2 YDEGEE. CDR3 sequence: CASSFGTGTYEQYF. The CDR3 bases are TGTGCCAGCAGCTTCGGGACAGGGACCTACGAGCAGTACTTC.

This sequence joins TRBV7-2 and TRBJ2-7, with D tentatively TRBD2 (6 bases). Germline assignment: CDR1 SGHTA and CDR2 FQGNSA. The CDR3 is 14 amino acids. The germline V and J ends were trimmed by 0 bases and 0 bases, with 6 bases remaining between them. CDR3 loop: CASSLAGGSYEQYV. CDR3 bases: TGTGCCAGCAGCTTAGCGGGAGGCTCCTACGAGCAGTACGTC.

The sample holds one count of this clone. The chain is built from TRBV11-1 and TRBJ1-4; 7 bases map to TRBD1. The CDR3 has 15 residues. V dropped 5 bases and J dropped 2; count of bases not matched to a gene: 5. Germline CDR1 reads SGHAT; CDR2 reads FQDESV (reference sequence). DNA of the CDR3: TGTGCCAGCAGCACCGAACAGGGGACTAATGAAAAACTGTTTTTT. Translated, it gives CASSTEQGTNEKLFF. Filled out from reference TRBV11-1 and TRBJ1-4, the complete variable domain reads EAEVAQSPRYKITEKSQAVAFWCDPISGHATLYWYRQILGQGPELLVQFQDESVVDDSQLPKDRFSAERLKGVDSTLKIQPAELGDSAMYLCASSTEQGTNEKLFFGSGTQLSVL.